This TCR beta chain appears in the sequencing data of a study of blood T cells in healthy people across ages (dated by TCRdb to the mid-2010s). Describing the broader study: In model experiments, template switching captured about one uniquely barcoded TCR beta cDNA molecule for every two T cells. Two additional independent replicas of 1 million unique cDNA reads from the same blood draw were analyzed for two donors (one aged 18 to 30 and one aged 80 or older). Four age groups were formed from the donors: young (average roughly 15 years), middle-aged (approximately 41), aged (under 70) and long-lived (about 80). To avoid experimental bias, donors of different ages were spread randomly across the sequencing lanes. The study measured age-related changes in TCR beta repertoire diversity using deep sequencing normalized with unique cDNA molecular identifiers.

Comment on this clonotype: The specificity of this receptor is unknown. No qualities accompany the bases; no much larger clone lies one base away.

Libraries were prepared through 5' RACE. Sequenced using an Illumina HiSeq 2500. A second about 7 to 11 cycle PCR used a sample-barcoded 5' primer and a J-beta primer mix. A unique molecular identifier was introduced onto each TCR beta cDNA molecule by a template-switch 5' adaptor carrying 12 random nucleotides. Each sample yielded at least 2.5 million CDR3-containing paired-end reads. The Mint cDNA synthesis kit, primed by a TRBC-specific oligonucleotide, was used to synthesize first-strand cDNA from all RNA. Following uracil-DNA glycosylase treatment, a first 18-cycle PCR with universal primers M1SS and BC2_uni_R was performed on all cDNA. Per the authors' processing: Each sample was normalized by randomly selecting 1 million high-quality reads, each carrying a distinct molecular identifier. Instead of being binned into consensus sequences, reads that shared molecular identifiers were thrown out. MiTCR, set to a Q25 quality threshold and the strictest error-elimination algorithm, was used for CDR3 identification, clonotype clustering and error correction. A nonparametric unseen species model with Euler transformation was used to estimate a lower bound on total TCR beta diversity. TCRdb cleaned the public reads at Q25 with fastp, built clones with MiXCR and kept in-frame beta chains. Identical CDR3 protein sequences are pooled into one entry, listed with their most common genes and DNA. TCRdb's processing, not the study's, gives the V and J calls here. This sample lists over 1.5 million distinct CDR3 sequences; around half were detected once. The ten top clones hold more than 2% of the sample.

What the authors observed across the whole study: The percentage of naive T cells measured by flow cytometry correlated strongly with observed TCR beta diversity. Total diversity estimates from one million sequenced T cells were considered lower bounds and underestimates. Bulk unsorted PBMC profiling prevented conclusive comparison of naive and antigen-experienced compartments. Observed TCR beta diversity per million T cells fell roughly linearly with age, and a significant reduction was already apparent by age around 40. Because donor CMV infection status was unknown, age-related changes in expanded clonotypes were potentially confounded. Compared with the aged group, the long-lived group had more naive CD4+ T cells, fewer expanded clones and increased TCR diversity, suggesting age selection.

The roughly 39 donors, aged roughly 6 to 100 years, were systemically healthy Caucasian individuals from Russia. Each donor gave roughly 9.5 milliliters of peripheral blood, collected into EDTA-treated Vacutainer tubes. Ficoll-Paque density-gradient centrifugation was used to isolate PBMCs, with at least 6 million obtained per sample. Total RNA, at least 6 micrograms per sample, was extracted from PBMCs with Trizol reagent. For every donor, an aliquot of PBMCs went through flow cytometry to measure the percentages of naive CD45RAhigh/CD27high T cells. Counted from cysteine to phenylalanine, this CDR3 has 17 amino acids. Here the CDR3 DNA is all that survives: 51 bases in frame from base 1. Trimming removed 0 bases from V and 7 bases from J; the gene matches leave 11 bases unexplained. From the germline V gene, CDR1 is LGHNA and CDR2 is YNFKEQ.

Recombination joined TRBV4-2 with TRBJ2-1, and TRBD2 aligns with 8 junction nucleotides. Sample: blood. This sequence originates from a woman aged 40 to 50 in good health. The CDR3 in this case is CASSQDWGTSTMNEQFF. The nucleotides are TGTGCCAGCAGCCAAGATTGGGGGACTAGTACAATGAATGAGCAGTTCTTC.